This entry lists 11 T cell receptor beta chains sequenced from one sample in a study of cytomegalovirus exposure and HLA in healthy donors. PCR was performed using 60 Vbeta and 13 Jbeta primers. The protocol was immunoSEQ multiplex PCR, while the TCRdb copy is restricted to in-frame clones and leaves out a portion. Of approximately 160,000 clones listed, about 73% are singletons. The sequenced material came from PBMCs. The receptor source for this set is a woman in her 50s in good health and CMV-seropositive.

V usage is TRBV18 and J usage is TRBJ1-2; weak D call: TRBD1 (5 bases). The CDR3 sequence is 15 residues long. Germline V gene lookup returns CDR1 KGHSH and CDR2 LQKENI. Deletions cut 3 bases from V and 0 bases from J, with 11 bases between. CDR3 sequence (DNA): TGTGCCAGCTCACCGAAACAGGCGGCTAACTATGGCTACACCTTC. Its translation: CASSPKQAANYGYTF.

This sequence joins TRBV6-6 and TRBJ2-5, with D perhaps matching TRBD2 (6 bases). This CDR3 contains 13 residues. Germline V gene lookup returns CDR1 MNHNY and CDR2 SVGAGI (reference sequence). The V end lost 6 bases, the J end lost 5 bases, and 13 bases lay between the germline ends. The CDR3 DNA sequence: TGTGCCAGCAGGGGGACTCCGGGGGAGACCCAGTACTTC. The encoded protein is CASRGTPGETQYF.

The chain employs TRBV2 and TRBJ1-1, with 11 bases lining up with TRBD1. V shed 6 bases, J shed 0 bases, and the junction held 3 bases outside the gene matches. The CDR3 sequence is 15 residues long. The germline V gene encodes CDR1 SNHLY and CDR2 FYNNEI. This CDR3 reads CASRWTGGLNTEAFF. CDR3 nucleotides: TGTGCCAGCAGGTGGACAGGGGGCTTGAACACTGAAGCTTTCTTT.

The genes are TRBV10-3 and TRBJ2-3, with TRBD2 matching 13 bases. Germline trimming cut 5 bases from V and 2 bases from J; bases unmatched to any gene: 13. The CDR3 has 19 amino acids. The germline V gene encodes CDR1 ENHRY and CDR2 SYGVKD. CDR3 amino acids: CAISPKTSGGASFTDTQYF. The CDR3 DNA follows: TGTGCCATCAGTCCTAAAACTAGCGGGGGGGCCTCTTTCACAGATACGCAGTATTTT.

To note about this clone: An end of the junction does not agree with germline; a read error may underlie this. V usage is TRBV18 and J usage is TRBJ1-5; 12 positions match TRBD1. The length of the CDR3 is 12 residues. CDR1 is KGHSH and CDR2 is LQKENI in the germline V gene. CDR3 nucleotides: TGTGCCAGCTCACCAGGGACAGGGGGCCCCCTTTTT. This encodes CASSPGTGGPLF.

This chain uses TRBV25-1 with TRBJ2-1; 7 bases agree with TRBD1. Germline CDR1 and CDR2: MGHDK and SYGVNS. The V and J ends lost 10 bases and 9 bases, in that order; junction bases with no gene match: 6. The CDR3 totals 11 residues. In DNA form, the CDR3 reads TGTGCCATCACAGGGGCGAGTGAGCAGTTCTTC. Its protein product is CAITGASEQFF.

The chain combines TRBV27 with TRBJ1-1, with TRBD1 matching 8 bases. The CDR3 is 14 amino acids. Germline CDR1 MNHEY, CDR2 SMNVEV (reference sequence). The trim removed 3 bases at V and 4 bases at J, leaving 4 bases unmatched. As DNA, the CDR3 is TGTGCCAGCAGTTTCTTGACAGGGGTCACTGAAGCTTTCTTT. As protein: CASSFLTGVTEAFF.

The rearrangement links TRBV5-1 to TRBJ1-4; TRBD1 matches 9 bases. The V segment lost 2 bases and the J segment 0 bases; nucleotides outside the gene matches: 8. The CDR3 loop spans 18 amino acids. CDR1 is SGHRS, CDR2 YFSETQ, per germline. In DNA form, the CDR3 reads TGCGCCAGCAGCTTAACAGGGGGCAGCAGTGCAACTAATGAAAAACTGTTTTTT. The encoded protein is CASSLTGGSSATNEKLFF.

This clone was recorded a few times. This chain links TRBV2 with TRBJ2-7; 10 nucleotides line up with TRBD2. V lost 6 bases, J lost 0 bases, and 5 bases stayed unmatched. Germline assignment: CDR1 SNHLY and CDR2 FYNNEI. The CDR3 contains 15 residues. CDR3 DNA sequence: TGTGCCAGCAGCGTTAGCGGGGGGAGCTCCTACGAGCAGTACTTC. Translating gives CASSVSGGSSYEQYF.

The V gene is TRBV7-9, the J gene TRBJ2-7, with D perhaps TRBD2 (5 bases). The CDR3 runs 14 residues. Trimming shortened V by 5 bases and J by 0 bases, and 11 bases separated the two germline ends. CDR1 and CDR2 (germline): SEHNR, FQNEAQ (reference sequence). The chain's CDR3 is CASSHAGSSYEQYF. DNA for the CDR3: TGTGCCAGCAGCCACGCGGGCTCCTCCTACGAGCAGTACTTC.

This sequence joins TRBV10-2 and TRBJ1-2; 8 bases are a match to TRBD1. The CDR3 contains 14 residues. Germline V lookup: CDR1 WSHSY, CDR2 SAAADI. V dropped 2 bases and J dropped 7; count of bases not matched to a gene: 6. The CDR3 DNA sequence: TGCGCCAGCAGTGAGCATCAGGGGGCGGGTGGCTACACCTTC. This gives the protein CASSEHQGAGGYTF.